This T cell receptor (beta chain) was sequenced in a study of shared clonotypes between healthy human individuals. About the research overall: Each donor contributed plates that comprised three CD4 naive, three CD4 memory, two CD8 naive and one CD8 memory. Study results and limitations: A generally larger estimated richness was seen in naive subsets than in memory subsets. About 5% of naive CD4 clonotypes were shared across a few donors.

CD8 cells regarded as naive lacked CD45RO, were positively chosen for CCR7, and omitted terminally differentiated effector memory CD45RA+ cells. Per the original data handling: Filtering differed, since immunoSEQ gave only junction sequences and no quality scores. Assay: immunoSEQ multiplex PCR; the TCRdb copy retains only in-frame clones and omits some. D and trimming come from the DNA, and the V and J calls and clone size come from that table. In the table there are about 2 million clones, approximately 94% of which are singletons. As concerns this clone: Its antigen is as yet unknown.

The TCR sequence derives from a man aged 18-30 years in good health. The sample taken for sequencing was naive CD8+ T cells sorted from blood.

The CDR3 DNA is TGCGCCAGCAGCTTGGGTGGTCAGAGCTCCTACAATGAGCAGTTCTTC. Its protein is CASSLGGQSSYNEQFF. The V gene is TRBV5-1, the J gene TRBJ2-1, with no clear D. Trimming took off 0 bases at V and 0 bases at J, with 10 bases between the two ends. Germline CDR1 SGHRS, CDR2 YFSETQ. This CDR3 has 16 residues.